The T cell receptor beta chain described here comes from a study of blood T cell repertoires in COVID-19. V was clipped by 5 bases and J by 0 bases, with 13 bases between them. The CDR3 covers 15 residues. Per germline, CDR1 LNHDA and CDR2 SQIVND (reference sequence). Some clones are missing from TCRdb's copy, which holds only in-frame ones; the method was immunoSEQ multiplex PCR. The table includes roughly 290,000 clones, more than 65% detected once. The sample was peripheral blood. The source of this sequence is a person aged 65 to 85 with COVID-19, enrolled during active disease. This chain uses TRBV19 with TRBJ1-1, with no clear D. The CDR3 region has the DNA TGTGCCAGTAGTGAATCTTCGGGTTTGAACACTGAAGCTTTCTTT. It is translated as CASSESSGLNTEAFF.